This note documents a single TCR beta chain sequence. Germline CDR1 reads SGHKS; CDR2 reads YYEKEE (reference sequence). The CDR3 has 17 amino acids. V was shortened by 2 bases and J by 0 bases, with 14 bases between the two germline ends. This record comes from a study of blood T cells in healthy people across ages. Next came a second PCR, run for about 7 to 12 cycles, which used a sample-barcoded 5' primer along with a J-beta primer mix. TCRdb independently ran MiXCR on the 5' RACE reads; one entry per CDR3 protein. The table lists around 800,000 distinct CDR3 sequences, around two fifths of them singletons, with around 18% in the top ten.

Sequencing was done on a sample of blood. The chain is built from TRBV5-5 and TRBJ1-4, with D possibly matching TRBD1 (5 bases). This sequence was found in a man in his sixties in good health. CDR3 in amino acids: CASSFSAGPATNEKLFF. The CDR3 DNA reads TGTGCCAGCAGCTTTTCGGCAGGGCCTGCAACTAATGAAAAACTGTTTTTT.